The 7 T cell receptor beta chains presented below share a single source sample, sequenced in a study of control samples from healthy donors and cancer patients. Clones were sequenced by immunoSEQ multiplex PCR, and TCRdb holds only the in-frame ones, with some missing. The repertoire has some 140,000 clones, around nine tenths of them found once; the top ten carry roughly 10%. What was sequenced was blood. These receptors were collected from a young man in good health.

V and J are TRBV12-5 and TRBJ2-2; a possible D gene is TRBD2 (7 bases). CDR1 is LGHNT, CDR2 FRNRAP, per germline. The CDR3 is 21 residues long. Trimming shortened V by 6 bases and J by 4 bases, and 33 bases separated the two germline ends. CDR3: CASGLPRRGGLNVIVTGELFF. For the CDR3, the DNA is TGTGCTAGTGGGTTGCCCCGGAGAGGGGGACTAAACGTAATTGTCACCGGGGAGCTGTTTTTT.

The CDR3 is CATSDLGGNTIYF. CDR3 coding DNA: TGTGCCACCAGTGATTTGGGCGGAAACACCATATATTTT. The rearrangement uses TRBV24-1 and TRBJ1-3; D remains unclear. The V end was cut by 0 bases, the J end by 4 bases, with 3 bases between. Per the germline V gene, CDR1 is KGHDR and CDR2 is SFDVKD. The CDR3 covers 13 residues.

The rearrangement links TRBV29-1 to TRBJ2-7; TRBD2 aligns across 12 bases. Germline-derived CDR1 and CDR2 are SQVTM and ANQGSEA. The CDR3 runs to 13 residues. Trimming removed 6 bases from V and 5 bases from J; junction bases left unmatched: 5. The CDR3, as DNA: TGCAGCGTATATACTAGCGGGGGGAACGAGCAGTACTTC. It is translated as CSVYTSGGNEQYF.

The chain joins TRBV7-2 to TRBJ2-5; TRBD2 matches 15 bases. J gave up 3 bases and V 5 bases, and 7 bases lay outside the gene matches. The CDR3 totals 17 residues. CDR1 SGHTA and CDR2 FQGNSA come from the germline V gene. The CDR3 protein is CASSPYGLAGGEETQYF. DNA for the CDR3: TGTGCCAGCAGCCCATATGGACTAGCGGGAGGGGAAGAGACCCAGTACTTC.

This clone was detected once. The chain joins TRBV7-9 to TRBJ2-3, with D tentatively TRBD2 (5 bases). V lost 5 bases to trimming and J lost 6 bases, with 9 bases between them. The CDR3 extends over 12 amino acids. Per the germline V gene, CDR1 is SEHNR and CDR2 is FQNEAQ (reference sequence). CDR3 sequence reads: CASSRTRDTQYF. Written as DNA, the CDR3 is TGTGCCAGCAGCCGCACTAGGGATACGCAGTATTTT.

The genes are TRBV6-2 or TRBV6-3 and TRBJ2-3; 13 bases fit TRBD2. Germline values: CDR1 MNHEY, CDR2 SVGEGT. J lost 1 base, V lost 5 bases, and 3 bases had no gene match. CDR3 length: 16 residues. Here the CDR3 reads CASSTLAGGRTDTQYF. CDR3 nucleotide sequence: TGTGCCAGCAGTACACTAGCGGGAGGGCGCACAGATACGCAGTATTTT.

The chain joins TRBV12-5 to TRBJ2-7, with D tentatively TRBD1 (5 bases). The germline V gene has CDR1 LGHNT and CDR2 FRNRAP. There are 13 residues in the CDR3. V lost 1 base to trimming and J lost 1 base, with 5 bases between them. CDR3: CASGLGQSYEQYF. CDR3 nucleotides: TGTGCTAGTGGTTTGGGACAGTCCTACGAGCAGTACTTC.